These 2 T cell receptor beta chains were sequenced from one sample in a study of cytomegalovirus exposure and HLA in healthy donors. PCR primers comprised 60 Vbeta and 13 Jbeta primers. Libraries were prepared by immunoSEQ multiplex PCR; TCRdb keeps only in-frame clonotypes and omits some of them. In the table there are about 200,000 clones, around three quarters of which are singletons. The sequencing sample was made of PBMCs. These receptors all stem from a woman in her twenties or thirties in good health and CMV-seropositive.

The chain recombines TRBV2 with TRBJ2-7, with 7 nucleotides matching TRBD2. J gave up 1 base and V 7 bases, and 7 bases lay outside the gene matches. Germline V gene lookup returns CDR1 SNHLY and CDR2 FYNNEI. The CDR3 is 14 residues long. The CDR3 protein is CASTGGSLSYEQYF. In DNA, the CDR3 is TGTGCCAGCACGGGCGGGAGTCTTTCCTACGAGCAGTACTTC.

The gene calls are TRBV15 and TRBJ1-1, with TRBD1 as a possible D gene (6 bases). Germline lookup yields CDR1 LNHNV and CDR2 YYDKDF (reference sequence). The V gene lost 3 bases and the J gene lost 4 bases, with 12 bases spanning the gap. The CDR3 is made up of 14 amino acids. CDR3 sequence: CATSRGAPRTEAFF. The DNA of the CDR3 is TGTGCCACCAGCAGGGGGGCGCCGCGCACTGAAGCTTTCTTT.